A single sample is the source of the 32 T cell receptor beta chains below, sequenced in a study of blood T cell repertoires in COVID-19. The data were produced by immunoSEQ multiplex PCR, yet TCRdb's version contains in-frame clones alone and is incomplete. This sample has 200,000 to 300,000 clones; 88% occur once, and the top ten carry 0.95% to 1%. The sequenced sample was peripheral blood. These receptors were taken from a woman between 40 and 50 years old who had recovered from COVID-19.

The chain has TRBV6-2 or TRBV6-3 and TRBJ2-2; tentative D call: TRBD2 (5 bases). Trimming took 0 bases from V and 0 from J, leaving 11 bases between them. Germline CDR1 and CDR2: MNHEY and SVGEGT. CDR3 length equals 17 residues. The CDR3 loop is CASSYSVGDSNTGELFF. CDR3 sequence (DNA): TGTGCCAGCAGTTACTCGGTCGGGGATTCGAACACCGGGGAGCTGTTTTTT.

The chain links TRBV3-1 (or the pseudogene TRBV3-2) to TRBJ1-5; D not certain. This CDR3 has 15 amino acids. V lost 4 bases to trimming and J lost 2 bases, with 12 bases between them. The germline V gene has CDR1 LGHDT and CDR2 YNNKEL (reference sequence). CDR3 residues: CASSPPSVGNQPQHF. CDR3 nucleotides: TGTGCCAGCAGCCCCCCCTCAGTTGGCAATCAGCCCCAGCATTTT.

This clone was counted only a few times. The genes are TRBV4-3 and TRBJ2-1; D unresolved. V gave up 0 bases and J gave up 4 bases, with 10 bases separating them. Germline lookup yields CDR1 LGHNA and CDR2 YSLEER. The CDR3 spans 15 residues. The CDR3, as DNA: TGCGCCAGCAGCCAAGATCTGGGCCTTTACAATGAGCAGTTCTTC. Protein: CASSQDLGLYNEQFF.

The chain recombines TRBV6-1 with TRBJ1-3; D is perhaps TRBD1 (5 bases). The CDR3 loop spans 15 amino acids. V was cut by 0 bases and J by 4 bases, with 10 bases left in between. The germline gives CDR1 MNHNS, CDR2 SASEGT. The CDR3 sequence: CASSEARARGNTIYF. The CDR3 nucleotides read TGTGCCAGCAGTGAAGCCAGGGCGCGGGGAAACACCATATATTTT.

V usage is TRBV6-5 and J usage is TRBJ2-6; maybe TRBD1 (6 bases). Trimming cost V 0 bases and J 2 bases, with 8 bases left between them. CDR1 is MNHEY, CDR2 SVGAGI, per germline. The CDR3 is 16 residues long. The DNA of the CDR3 is TGTGCCAGCAGTTACTCCGCAGGGGCTGGGGCCAACGTCCTGACTTTC. Its protein is CASSYSAGAGANVLTF.

CDR3 residues: CAWDTGGETQYF. As DNA, the CDR3 is TGTGCCTGGGACACAGGCGGAGAGACCCAGTACTTC. The chain recombines TRBV30 with TRBJ2-5; D is perhaps TRBD1 (5 bases). This CDR3 has 12 residues. Germline CDR1 GTSNPN, CDR2 SVGIG (reference sequence). Deletions cut 5 bases from V and 4 bases from J, with 11 bases between.

This clone is a singleton in its sample. In DNA form, the CDR3 reads TGTGCCAGCAACCAGGAGGGGCGGGTGTCCTACAATGAGCAGTTCTTC. Amino acid sequence: CASNQEGRVSYNEQFF. The rearrangement joins TRBV21-1 to TRBJ2-1; TRBD2 is the table's D call and was not checked against the DNA. TRBV21-1 is annotated as a pseudogene. The CDR3 is 16 residues long.

The CDR3 protein is CASSIPGTGVNQPQHF. Here the CDR3 DNA reads TGTGCCAGTAGTATTCCGGGGACAGGGGTAAATCAGCCCCAGCATTTT. The J gene is TRBJ1-5, the V gene TRBV19, with 10 bases aligning to TRBD1. The CDR3 covers 16 residues. Unmatched junction bases numbered 6, after V lost 3 bases and J lost 4 bases. The germline V gene encodes CDR1 LNHDA and CDR2 SQIVND (reference sequence).

The chain joins TRBV5-1 to TRBJ2-2, with a tentative D call TRBD1 (7 bases). Trimming shortened V by 1 base and J by 3 bases, and 10 bases separated the two germline ends. The CDR3 runs to 15 residues. Germline V gene data show CDR1 as SGHRS and CDR2 as YFSETQ. The DNA of the CDR3 is TGCGCCAGCAGCTTGTCAGGGGGGTACACCGGGGAGCTGTTTTTT. Translated, it gives CASSLSGGYTGELFF.

CDR3 amino acids: CGSSGGPTGELFF. The CDR3 DNA reads as TGTGGAAGTAGCGGGGGTCCGACCGGGGAGCTGTTTTTT. The J gene is TRBJ2-2, the V gene TRBV12-3 or TRBV12-4, with 9 bases that match TRBD2. This CDR3 contains 13 residues.

This clone was detected once. V usage is TRBV5-1 and J usage is TRBJ2-1; 9 nucleotides agree with TRBD2. Germline V gene sequence: CDR1 SGHRS, CDR2 YFSETQ. After removal of 0 bases from V and 4 bases from J, the junction contained 2 bases not matched to a gene. The CDR3 length is 15 residues. Here the CDR3 DNA reads TGCGCCAGCAGCTTGGTCGCGGGAGGGTACAATGAGCAGTTCTTC. Its protein is CASSLVAGGYNEQFF.

J is TRBJ2-1 and V is TRBV4-1; 9 nucleotides agree with TRBD2. Losses at the gene ends were 1 base for V and 1 base for J; bases not matched to a gene: 2. This CDR3 has 16 residues. The germline V gene encodes CDR1 MGHRA and CDR2 YSYEKL. For the CDR3, the DNA is TGCGCCAGCAGCCAAGGTGCGGGAGGGTCCTACAATGAGCAGTTCTTC. Translated, it gives CASSQGAGGSYNEQFF.

Only a few counts were recorded for this clone. The rearrangement uses TRBV7-9 and TRBJ2-2, with 7 bases that match TRBD1. V shed 8 bases, J shed 0 bases, and the junction held 3 bases outside the gene matches. The length of the CDR3 is 14 residues. Looked up from germline, CDR1 is SEHNR and CDR2 is FQNEAQ (reference sequence). DNA of the CDR3: TGTGCCAGCCCACAGGGGTCGAACACCGGGGAGCTGTTTTTT. Amino acid sequence: CASPQGSNTGELFF.

The gene calls are TRBV13 and TRBJ2-3; 8 positions agree with TRBD2. The CDR3 has 17 amino acids. Germline V lookup: CDR1 PRHDT, CDR2 FYEKMQ (reference sequence). Germline trimming cut 5 bases from V and 3 bases from J; bases unmatched to any gene: 13. This CDR3 reads CASSPSGLAGGTDTQYF. The CDR3 DNA follows: TGTGCCAGCAGCCCCTCCGGGCTAGCGGGTGGGACAGATACGCAGTATTTT.

This clone came up a few times. The gene calls are TRBV2 and TRBJ1-1; D is unresolved. This CDR3 region has 12 residues. Germline CDR1 SNHLY, CDR2 FYNNEI. The V and J ends lost 6 bases and 7 bases respectively, with 12 bases between them. CDR3 DNA sequence: TGTGCCAGCAGACCGAACTCGGGTGAAGCTTTCTTT. Protein sequence: CASRPNSGEAFF.

The chain has TRBV28 and TRBJ1-4; D is possibly TRBD1 (6 bases). This CDR3 comprises 11 residues. V was pared by 8 bases and J by 11 bases, with 12 bases between. The germline gives CDR1 MDHEN, CDR2 SYDVKM. The CDR3 bases are TGTGCCAGCGGGGGGGGCCAGAAACTGTTTTTT. Protein product: CASGGGQKLFF. The full variable domain, with the rest looked up from reference TRBV28 and TRBJ1-4, is DVKVTQSSRYLVKRTGEKVFLECVQDMDHENMFWYRQDPGLGLRLIYFSYDVKMKEKGDIPEGYSVSREKKERFSLILESASTNQTSMYLCASGGGQKLFFGSGTQLSVL.

The chain links TRBV4-3 to TRBJ2-3; the match to TRBD2 covers 8 bases. From germline, CDR1 is LGHNA and CDR2 YSLEER. The CDR3 extends over 15 amino acids. V was pared by 4 bases and J by 9 bases, with 12 bases of the junction left unmatched. The CDR3 region is CASSPLAGPLGTQYF. The CDR3 nucleotides are TGCGCCAGCAGCCCCCTAGCGGGTCCCTTGGGGACGCAGTATTTT.

This clone was observed at least ten times. This sequence joins TRBV19 and TRBJ2-7, with a weak D call TRBD1 (6 bases). Trimming left V 3 bases short and J 6 bases short, with 18 bases between. The germline V gene has CDR1 LNHDA and CDR2 SQIVND (reference sequence). The CDR3 is 15 residues long. The CDR3 DNA sequence: TGTGCCAGTAGTATGGGGGCAGCGGCCGTCGTCGAGCAGTACTTC. Translating gives CASSMGAAAVVEQYF.

The genes are TRBV5-6 and TRBJ1-1, with a possible D match to TRBD1 (6 bases). Germline assignment: CDR1 SGHDT and CDR2 YYEEEE. CDR3 length: 15 residues. Trimming shortened V by 0 bases and J by 1 base, and 10 bases separated the two germline ends. The CDR3 bases are TGTGCCAGCAGCTTGGGGACAGCTACGAACACTGAAGCTTTCTTT. Translated, it gives CASSLGTATNTEAFF.

This rearrangement joins TRBV5-1 to TRBJ1-2; 11 bases are a match to TRBD1. Germline CDR1 SGHRS, CDR2 YFSETQ. V gave up 0 bases and J gave up 7 bases; unmatched junction bases: 5. This CDR3 contains 15 residues. CDR3 in DNA: TGCGCCAGCAGCTTGGGGACAGGGGGCAGGGCTGGCTACACCTTC. This translates into CASSLGTGGRAGYTF.

This clone was detected a few times. DNA for the CDR3: TGTGCCAGCAGGCCCTCGGGAGGGTCCCTCCACTTT. Translated: CASRPSGGSLHF. V and J are TRBV27 and TRBJ1-6; no clear D. CDR1 is MNHEY and CDR2 is SMNVEV in the germline V gene (reference sequence). Trimming left V 6 bases short and J 14 bases short, with 14 bases between. The CDR3 is made up of 12 amino acids.

V is TRBV13 and J is TRBJ2-2; no clear D gene. Germline CDR1 is PRHDT and CDR2 is FYEKMQ (reference sequence). Trimming removed 0 bases from V and 7 bases from J, with 3 bases in between. This CDR3 is 12 amino acids long. CDR3 in DNA: TGTGCCAGCAGCTTAGGCAGCGGGGAGCTGTTTTTT. This gives the protein CASSLGSGELFF.

The V gene is TRBV19, the J gene TRBJ2-2, with 11 bases aligning to TRBD2. V shed 3 bases and J 6 bases; nucleotides not matched to a gene: 15. Germline V gene data show CDR1 as LNHDA and CDR2 as SQIVND (reference sequence). The CDR3 consists of 19 residues. In DNA, the CDR3 is TGTGCCAGTAGTATTTCGGGAGGGACTAGCGGAGGGGATCCCGGGGAGCTGTTTTTT. Translating it yields CASSISGGTSGGDPGELFF.

This rearrangement joins TRBV5-1 to TRBJ2-3; TRBD2 aligns across 11 bases. J gave up 6 bases and V 0 bases, and 6 bases lay outside the gene matches. The germline gives CDR1 SGHRS, CDR2 YFSETQ. CDR3 length: 16 amino acids. Written as DNA, the CDR3 is TGCGCCAGCAGCTTGGGGGGACTAGCGGCCACCGATACGCAGTATTTT. Translation: CASSLGGLAATDTQYF.

J is TRBJ2-3 and V is TRBV5-5; TRBD2 is a possible D gene (7 bases). Germline CDR1 and CDR2: SGHKS and YYEKEE (reference sequence). CDR3 length equals 15 residues. V lost 2 bases and J lost 5, with 15 bases in between. DNA of the CDR3: TGTGCCAGCAGCTTCAGGCAGGGAGGGGGAGATACGCAGTATTTT. Its protein product is CASSFRQGGGDTQYF. Full variable domain (remainder filled in from reference TRBV5-5 and TRBJ2-3): DAGVTQSPTHLIKTRGQQVTLRCSPISGHKSVSWYQQVLGQGPQFIFQYYEKEERGRGNFPDRFSARQFPNYSSELNVNALLLGDSALYLCASSFRQGGGDTQYFGPGTRLTVL.

The chain has TRBV7-3 and TRBJ2-3; the match to TRBD1 covers 9 bases. The V gene's germline CDR1 is SGHTA and CDR2 FQGTGA. V was clipped by 5 bases and J by 3 bases; unmatched bases: 3. The CDR3 spans 14 residues. The CDR3 region is CASSPDRGTDTQYF. The CDR3 DNA sequence: TGTGCCAGCAGCCCCGACAGGGGGACAGATACGCAGTATTTT.

V is TRBV7-7 and J is TRBJ1-2, with unresolved D. V lost 0 bases and J lost 7, with 3 bases in between. The CDR3 extends over 11 amino acids. CDR1 SSHAT and CDR2 FNYEAQ come from the germline V gene (reference sequence). CDR3: CASSLARGYTF. The CDR3 DNA reads as TGTGCCAGCAGCTTAGCGCGTGGCTACACCTTC. The entire variable domain, with the rest obtained from reference TRBV7-7 and TRBJ1-2, is as follows: GAGVSQSPRYKVTKRGQDVTLRCDPISSHATLYWYQQALGQGPEFLTYFNYEAQPDKSGLPSDRFSAERPEGSISTLTIQRTEQRDSAMYRCASSLARGYTFGSGTRLTVV.

The rearrangement links TRBV7-8 to TRBJ2-1; 7 nucleotides line up with TRBD2. The CDR3 has 12 amino acids. The germline CDR1 and CDR2 sequences are SGHVS and FQNEAQ. The ends lost 3 bases at V and 12 bases at J; junction bases unmatched: 5. CDR3 residues: CASSLGGWGQFF. In DNA form, the CDR3 reads TGTGCCAGCAGCTTGGGAGGGTGGGGGCAGTTCTTC. The variable domain in full, with the rest retrieved from reference TRBV7-8 and TRBJ2-1, is GAGVSQSPRYKVAKRGQDVALRCDPISGHVSLFWYQQALGQGPEFLTYFQNEAQLDKSGLPSDRFFAERPEGSVSTLKIQRTQQEDSAVYLCASSLGGWGQFFGPGTRLTVL.

This chain connects TRBV7-2 to TRBJ1-5; D is perhaps TRBD1 (5 bases). The CDR3 is 15 residues long. From germline, CDR1 is SGHTA and CDR2 FQGNSA. Trimming removed 1 base from V and 5 bases from J, with 12 bases in between. The CDR3: CASSLGGGRYQPQHF. The DNA for the CDR3 is TGTGCCAGCAGCTTAGGGGGCGGGAGATATCAGCCCCAGCATTTT.

This chain uses TRBV7-3 with TRBJ2-2; the D is unclear. Germline V CDR1 and CDR2: SGHTA, FQGTGA. The ends were cut back, 1 base at V and 8 bases at J, with 8 bases in the middle. The CDR3 totals 13 residues. The CDR3 is CASSLIPLGELFF. In nucleotides, the CDR3 is TGTGCCAGCAGCTTAATCCCTTTGGGGGAGCTGTTTTTT.

The chain employs TRBV4-2 and TRBJ1-2; D call uncertain. Germline V CDR1 and CDR2: LGHNA, YNFKEQ. Trimming removed 1 base from V and 7 bases from J, with 10 bases in between. The length of the CDR3 is 13 residues. Here the CDR3 reads CASSQAQVSGYTF. The DNA of the CDR3 is TGTGCCAGCAGCCAAGCGCAGGTCTCTGGCTACACCTTC.

The CDR3 bases are TGCGCCAAAACGGGACAGGTACCCTGCGAGCAGTACGTC. Encoded protein: CAKTGQVPCEQYV. The rearrangement links TRBV5-1 to TRBJ2-7; 8 nucleotides align to TRBD1. CDR1 and CDR2 (germline): SGHRS, YFSETQ. The V and J ends lost 9 bases and 6 bases, in that order; junction bases with no gene match: 11. This CDR3 spans 13 amino acids.